This T cell receptor (beta chain) is from a study of response to subunit inactivated influenza vaccine. Study findings and constraints: The study's authors posited that every seasonal influenza vaccination enlists few new T cells.

Points on this clonotype: Its antigen is as yet unknown.

CDR3 length: 15 residues. The germline V gene encodes CDR1 SNHLY and CDR2 FYNNEI. V dropped 0 bases and J dropped 2 bases, with 10 bases sitting between them. From the RT-PCR reads, TCRdb called clonotypes with MiXCR, one entry per CDR3 protein. The sample records 150,000 to 200,000 distinct CDR3 sequences, 9.5% to 15% being singletons. Separately, the same data were catalogued under a study of T cells expressing NK-cell markers. As that study records: A 5'RACE template switching approach incorporating UMIs was used to make TCR beta cDNA. Source material for TCR beta repertoires consisted of sorted CD3+CD56+NKG2C+, CD3+CD56+NKG2C- and CD3+CD56-NKG2C+ T cells. Seven donors tested HCMV-seropositive and one tested seronegative among the eight sequenced. The dominant NKG2C+ clonotypes represented roughly 1.0-7.5% of CD8+ T cells in five to seven donors.

Material: CD8+ T cells sorted from PBMCs, obtained 11 to 12 days after vaccination. This clonotype was sampled from a man aged 45-65 years who received an inactivated influenza vaccine. The V call is TRBV2, the J call TRBJ1-2, with D possibly being TRBD1 (6 bases). CDR3 sequence (DNA): TGTGCCAGCAGTGAAGCGCTTCAGGGGAACTATGGCTACACCTTC. It codes for CASSEALQGNYGYTF.